This TCR beta chain was captured by sequencing in a study of T cell responses to AZD1222 COVID-19 vaccine. As for this clone: Its target is unknown.

Only in-frame clones appear in the TCRdb table, and some are missing; sequencing was by immunoSEQ multiplex PCR. Found here are about 150,000 clones, roughly nine tenths of them singletons; the top ten hold approximately 17%. Study conclusions and caveats: With two AZD1222 doses given, Spike-specific TCR breadth and depth both rose. Clonal diversity may have been underestimated in mostly white British donors. Sampling that yielded the repertoires occurred only after the peak T cell response. Across spike, vaccine-associated CD4 TCRs were found, dominant at 160-218 and 743-854.

Trimming shortened V by 6 bases and J by 4 bases, and 10 bases separated the two germline ends. Germline V gene data show CDR1 as SQVTM and CDR2 as ANQGSEA. This CDR3 is built from 12 residues. The chain uses TRBV29-1 and TRBJ1-3, with a tentative D call TRBD1 (5 bases). The sequence was obtained from an adult in good health. The sequences come from peripheral blood, collected on day 0 of AZD1222 vaccination. Here the CDR3 reads CSVTQGGNTIYF. The CDR3 coding sequence is TGCAGCGTCACTCAGGGAGGAAACACCATATATTTT.